The rows below give T cell receptor beta chains drawn from one sample of a study of shared clonotypes between healthy human individuals. Clones were sequenced by immunoSEQ multiplex PCR, and TCRdb holds only the in-frame ones, with some missing. The sample consists of 2,100,000 or so clones, 90% to 97% of them appearing once. The specimen sequenced was naive CD4+ T cells sorted from blood. The receptors here all came from a man in his late teens or twenties in good health. Both conserved end residues are part of each CDR3. Each record gives: clone size, J gene, D gene, V gene, CDR3 DNA, CDR3 protein. The D gene is left open where the match is weak. Some rows mark clone size as missing; the rest say once, few, many or name a class of expanded clone.

clone_size: NA
j_call: TRBJ1-5
d_call: NA
v_call: TRBV7-9
cdr3_nt: TGTGCCAGCAGCTTAGAGGGGGGAGACAATCAGCCCCAGCATTTT
cdr3_aa: CASSLEGGDNQPQHF

clone_size: NA
j_call: TRBJ2-3
d_call: NA
v_call: TRBV6-1
cdr3_nt: TGTGCCAGCAGTGAAGGTAGCGCCCCAGATACGCAGTATTTT
cdr3_aa: CASSEGSAPDTQYF

clone_size: NA
j_call: TRBJ1-1
d_call: TRBD1
v_call: TRBV7-9
cdr3_nt: TGTGCCAGCAGCACAAAAACAGGGGGCGAAACTGAAGCTTTCTTT
cdr3_aa: CASSTKTGGETEAFF

clone_size: NA
j_call: TRBJ2-1
d_call: TRBD1
v_call: TRBV5-1
cdr3_nt: TGCGCCAGCAGCTTGGGACAGGGTTCCAATGAGCAGTTCTTC
cdr3_aa: CASSLGQGSNEQFF

clone_size: NA
j_call: TRBJ2-3
d_call: NA
v_call: TRBV18
cdr3_nt: TGTGCCAGCTCACCCACGACCGGTCATACGCAGTATTTT
cdr3_aa: CASSPTTGHTQYF

clone_size: NA
j_call: TRBJ2-5
d_call: TRBD1
v_call: TRBV6-5
cdr3_nt: TGTGCCAGCAGCAGACAGGGAAAAGAGACCCAGTACTTC
cdr3_aa: CASSRQGKETQYF

clone_size: NA
j_call: TRBJ1-2
d_call: NA
v_call: TRBV30
cdr3_nt: TGTGCCTGGAGTGCCCGGGGGTCGCACTATGGCTACACCTTC
cdr3_aa: CAWSARGSHYGYTF

clone_size: NA
j_call: TRBJ2-1
d_call: NA
v_call: TRBV4-1
cdr3_nt: TGCGCCAGCAGCCATGCGTGGGCGAGCGGGCCCTACAATGAGCAGTTCTTC
cdr3_aa: CASSHAWASGPYNEQFF

clone_size: NA
j_call: TRBJ2-5
d_call: NA
v_call: TRBV11-3
cdr3_nt: TGTGCCAGCAGCCCCTCCCCGGGACAAGAGACCCAGTACTTC
cdr3_aa: CASSPSPGQETQYF

clone_size: NA
j_call: TRBJ2-7
d_call: TRBD2
v_call: TRBV30
cdr3_nt: TGTGCCTGGGCCGGGACTAGCGCTATGGGGCAGTACTTC
cdr3_aa: CAWAGTSAMGQYF

clone_size: NA
j_call: TRBJ1-1
d_call: NA
v_call: TRBV30
cdr3_nt: TGTGCCTGGAGTGTACAGGGAGTGACTGAAGCTTTCTTT
cdr3_aa: CAWSVQGVTEAFF

clone_size: once
j_call: TRBJ1-1
d_call: TRBD1
v_call: TRBV7-8
cdr3_nt: TGTGCCAGCAGCTTACCCATAGATTACAGGGGGAACACTGAAGCTTTCTTT
cdr3_aa: CASSLPIDYRGNTEAFF

clone_size: NA
j_call: TRBJ1-1
d_call: NA
v_call: TRBV6-4
cdr3_nt: TGTGCCACCAAAAGACCACCGGCCGGTCTGAACACTGAAGCTTTCTTT
cdr3_aa: CATKRPPAGLNTEAFF

clone_size: NA
j_call: TRBJ1-3
d_call: NA
v_call: TRBV25-1
cdr3_nt: TGTGCCAGCACCCCTCCAGGGAGCTCTGGAAACACCATATATTTT
cdr3_aa: CASTPPGSSGNTIYF

clone_size: NA
j_call: TRBJ2-1
d_call: NA
v_call: TRBV10-2
cdr3_nt: TGCGCCAGCAGTGGGGGGGCGTTAGCGGGTTACAATGAGCAGTTCTTC
cdr3_aa: CASSGGALAGYNEQFF

clone_size: NA
j_call: TRBJ1-6
d_call: NA
v_call: TRBV29-1
cdr3_nt: TGCAGCGTTGGCCCGGGACCAAATTCACCCCTCCACTTT
cdr3_aa: CSVGPGPNSPLHF

clone_size: NA
j_call: TRBJ1-2
d_call: TRBD1
v_call: TRBV19
cdr3_nt: TGTGCCAGTAGTATCCAAAGCCGGGACAGTTATGGCTACACCTTC
cdr3_aa: CASSIQSRDSYGYTF

clone_size: NA
j_call: TRBJ2-1
d_call: TRBD1
v_call: TRBV9
cdr3_nt: TGTGCCAGCAGCGGCCGAACAGGGGGCTTCTGGAATGAGCAGTTCTTC
cdr3_aa: CASSGRTGGFWNEQFF

clone_size: NA
j_call: TRBJ1-2
d_call: TRBD1
v_call: TRBV19
cdr3_nt: TGTGCCAGTAGTATCGTTGGACAGGGCCTAGGCTACACCTTC
cdr3_aa: CASSIVGQGLGYTF

clone_size: NA
j_call: TRBJ2-2
d_call: NA
v_call: TRBV20-1
cdr3_nt: TGCAGTGCTAGCCGCTGGGGGGAGCTGTTTTTT
cdr3_aa: CSASRWGELFF

clone_size: NA
j_call: TRBJ2-7
d_call: TRBD1
v_call: TRBV6-5
cdr3_nt: TGTGCCAGCAGTCCCGGACAGGTTCTCCTCTACGAGCAGTACTTC
cdr3_aa: CASSPGQVLLYEQYF

clone_size: once
j_call: TRBJ1-2
d_call: NA
v_call: TRBV9
cdr3_nt: TGTGCCAGCAGCGTAGCTACAGACAACTATGGCTACACCTTC
cdr3_aa: CASSVATDNYGYTF

clone_size: NA
j_call: TRBJ2-3
d_call: TRBD2
v_call: TRBV4-2
cdr3_nt: TGTGCCAGCAGGAAGAACCCGGGACTAGCACGAACAGATACGCAGTATTTT
cdr3_aa: CASRKNPGLARTDTQYF

clone_size: once
j_call: TRBJ2-3
d_call: NA
v_call: TRBV5-6
cdr3_nt: TGTGCCAGCAGCTTGCCGGGGGTGGGCACAGATACGCAGTATTTT
cdr3_aa: CASSLPGVGTDTQYF

clone_size: NA
j_call: TRBJ2-3
d_call: NA
v_call: TRBV6-1
cdr3_nt: TGTGCCAGCAGGGCCGACCCAAACGATACGCAGTATTTT
cdr3_aa: CASRADPNDTQYF

clone_size: NA
j_call: TRBJ2-3
d_call: NA
v_call: TRBV5-1
cdr3_nt: TGCGCCAGCAGCTTCGGCAGTTCTAGCACAGATACGCAGTATTTT
cdr3_aa: CASSFGSSSTDTQYF

clone_size: NA
j_call: TRBJ2-7
d_call: TRBD1
v_call: TRBV18
cdr3_nt: TGTGCCAGCTCGTCCCAGGGACAGCCGTCGGAGCAGTACTTC
cdr3_aa: CASSSQGQPSEQYF

clone_size: NA
j_call: TRBJ2-5
d_call: NA
v_call: TRBV11-2
cdr3_nt: TGTGCCAGCAGCTTAAACGGGGCAGAAGAGACCCAGTACTTC
cdr3_aa: CASSLNGAEETQYF

clone_size: NA
j_call: TRBJ1-1
d_call: NA
v_call: TRBV18
cdr3_nt: TGTGCCAGCTCACCACAAGAGAGGACCGTGAACACTGAAGCTTTCTTT
cdr3_aa: CASSPQERTVNTEAFF

clone_size: NA
j_call: TRBJ2-4
d_call: NA
v_call: TRBV4-1
cdr3_nt: TGCGCCAGCAGCCGAGGCCCCATTCAGTACTTC
cdr3_aa: CASSRGPIQYF

clone_size: NA
j_call: TRBJ2-3
d_call: NA
v_call: TRBV7-2
cdr3_nt: TGTGCCAGCAGCCCCAATTCCAGGGGCGGGACGCAGTATTTT
cdr3_aa: CASSPNSRGGTQYF

clone_size: NA
j_call: TRBJ2-7
d_call: TRBD1
v_call: TRBV15
cdr3_nt: TGTGCCACCAGCAGAGCCGGACAGGGTTACGAGCAGTACTTC
cdr3_aa: CATSRAGQGYEQYF

clone_size: once
j_call: TRBJ1-5
d_call: NA
v_call: TRBV30
cdr3_nt: TGTGCCTGGAGCGACGGACAGCTACTCAATCAGCCCCAGCATTTT
cdr3_aa: CAWSDGQLLNQPQHF

clone_size: NA
j_call: TRBJ2-7
d_call: NA
v_call: TRBV6-1
cdr3_nt: TGTGCCAGCACCCCTGACAGAGTAAGCTCCTACGAGCAGTACTTC
cdr3_aa: CASTPDRVSSYEQYF

clone_size: NA
j_call: TRBJ2-7
d_call: TRBD2
v_call: TRBV2
cdr3_nt: TGTGCCAGCAGTGTTCCTATCGCGGGAGCGGGCTACGAGCAGTACTTC
cdr3_aa: CASSVPIAGAGYEQYF

clone_size: NA
j_call: TRBJ2-3
d_call: NA
v_call: TRBV21-1
cdr3_nt: TGTGCCAGCAGCAAACTAGCGGGAGGGCTCACAGATACGCAGTATTTT
cdr3_aa: CASSKLAGGLTDTQYF

clone_size: NA
j_call: TRBJ1-1
d_call: TRBD1
v_call: TRBV19
cdr3_nt: TGTGCCAGTACAGGACAGGGGTCGCCTAACACTGAAGCTTTCTTT
cdr3_aa: CASTGQGSPNTEAFF

clone_size: NA
j_call: TRBJ1-6
d_call: TRBD1
v_call: TRBV25-1
cdr3_nt: TGTGCCAGCAGTCAATACAGGGGAGGTTCACCCCTCCACTTT
cdr3_aa: CASSQYRGGSPLHF

clone_size: NA
j_call: TRBJ1-4
d_call: TRBD1
v_call: TRBV7-2
cdr3_nt: TGTGCCAGCAGCTTAGGCGGACAGGGGATGAGGAATGAAAAACTGTTTTTT
cdr3_aa: CASSLGGQGMRNEKLFF

clone_size: few
j_call: TRBJ2-7
d_call: NA
v_call: TRBV5-6
cdr3_nt: TGTGCCAGCAGCGGGGGGCCGGGTGGAACCTACGAGCAGTACTTC
cdr3_aa: CASSGGPGGTYEQYF

clone_size: NA
j_call: TRBJ2-4
d_call: NA
v_call: TRBV5-1
cdr3_nt: TGCGCCAGCAGCTTGGTAGGGTCCGTAAACATTCAGTACTTC
cdr3_aa: CASSLVGSVNIQYF